In its sample, the clone carrying this T cell receptor beta chain was seen many times. The antigen is unknown. The data stem from a study of molecular identifiers for immune sequencing clone quantification. Study-level information: Four of five RNA aliquots from roughly 21,000 or 96,000 naive CD8 T cells were sequenced. General study findings and limits: Clones that had above 20 RNA copies took up over 98% of effector molecules but under 1% in naive cells.

TCRdb re-called the PCR reads with MiXCR, one entry per CDR3 protein. The sample shows hundreds of thousands of distinct CDR3 sequences, less than 30% of them seen only once. The V gene's germline CDR1 is SQVTM and CDR2 ANQGSEA. Trimming pared 0 bases from V and 5 bases from J, leaving 12 bases between. This CDR3 spans 14 amino acids. The material sequenced was naive CD8+ T cells from blood, with Jurkat cell RNA spiked in. Stated subset: FACS-sorted CD8+CD4-CCR7+CD45RA+ naive T cells. The clonotype was recovered from a human donor in good health. Some libraries in this study had Jurkat cell RNA spiked in. The V call is TRBV29-1, the J call TRBJ2-3; D remains ambiguous. CDR3 DNA: TGCAGCGTTGAAGATTGGGCAGACCGAGATACGCAGTATTTT. Protein: CSVEDWADRDTQYF.